Presented here are 22 T cell receptor beta chains from one specimen sequenced in a study of blood T cell repertoires in COVID-19. Here immunoSEQ multiplex PCR was the method, and the copy in TCRdb shows in-frame clones only, minus some. The sample holds about 280,000 clones; approximately 83% are singletons and the top ten take 2% to 2.5%. Sequencing was carried out using peripheral blood. These receptor sequences come from a woman in her thirties who had recovered from COVID-19.

The CDR3 nucleotides read TGTGCCAGCAGTGGGGGGGGCTTCCGTCTATCTGGGGCCAACGTCCTGACTTTC. The encoded protein is CASSGGGFRLSGANVLTF. The chain carries TRBV2 and TRBJ2-6; D is perhaps TRBD2 (7 bases). CDR1 is SNHLY, CDR2 FYNNEI, per germline. The CDR3 length is 18 residues. V lost 4 bases, J lost 1 base, and 17 bases lay in between.

CDR3 loop: CASSIGTGGKLTF. The CDR3 nucleotides are TGTGCCAGTAGTATAGGGACAGGAGGTAAACTGACTTTC. The chain couples TRBV19 to TRBJ2-6; 7 bases agree with TRBD1. Germline V gene sequence: CDR1 LNHDA, CDR2 SQIVND (reference sequence). The CDR3 has 13 amino acids. Trimming took 1 base from V and 16 from J; bases not matched to a gene: 7.

This chain connects TRBV11-2 to TRBJ1-2; D may be TRBD1 (5 bases). CDR1 is SGHAT and CDR2 is FQNNGV in the germline V gene. The CDR3 spans 14 residues. The V end was cut by 5 bases, the J end by 4 bases, with 14 bases between. CDR3 sequence reads: CASSPNTGVYGYTF. The DNA of the CDR3 is TGTGCCAGCAGCCCAAATACAGGAGTCTATGGCTACACCTTC.

The chain's CDR3 is CSVEATGNSGNTIYF. As DNA, the CDR3 is TGCAGCGTTGAAGCCACAGGAAACTCTGGAAACACCATATATTTT. The chain is built from TRBV29-1 and TRBJ1-3; a possible D gene is TRBD1 (5 bases). CDR3 length: 15 residues. V lost 1 base and J 0 bases, leaving 10 bases between the germline ends. Germline V gene sequence: CDR1 SQVTM, CDR2 ANQGSEA. Complete variable domain (other parts from reference TRBV29-1 and TRBJ1-3): SAVISQKPSRDICQRGTSLTIQCQVDSQVTMMFWYRQQPGQSLTLIATANQGSEATYESGFVIDKFPISRPNLTFSTLTVSNMSPEDSSIYLCSVEATGNSGNTIYFGEGSWLTVV.

This chain uses TRBV5-1 with TRBJ2-7, with a weak D call TRBD1 (5 bases). The V gene lost 4 bases and the J gene lost 6 bases, with 14 bases spanning the gap. Germline CDR1 reads SGHRS; CDR2 reads YFSETQ. The CDR3 sequence is 13 residues long. The CDR3 reads CASSDPGQGEQYF. The CDR3, as DNA: TGCGCCAGCAGCGACCCCGGGCAGGGCGAGCAGTACTTC.

The chain is built from TRBV6-2 or TRBV6-3 and TRBJ2-4, with 8 bases identical to TRBD2. This CDR3 comprises 16 residues. Unmatched junction bases numbered 10, after V lost 0 bases and J lost 9 bases. CDR1 is MNHEY and CDR2 is SVGEGT in the germline V gene. This CDR3 is CASSYSSGAGVVIQYF. In nucleotides, the CDR3 is TGTGCCAGCAGTTACTCCTCCGGAGCGGGAGTTGTCATTCAGTACTTC.

The rearrangement joins TRBV2 to TRBJ1-6; 9 nucleotides match TRBD1. The CDR3 length is 14 residues. J was trimmed by 7 bases and V by 6 bases; bases with no gene match: 4. The germline V gene has CDR1 SNHLY and CDR2 FYNNEI. The CDR3 sequence is CASRGQGNNSPLHF. CDR3 in DNA: TGTGCCAGCAGGGGACAGGGCAACAATTCACCCCTCCACTTT.

V and J are TRBV18 and TRBJ1-1; D unresolved. This CDR3 contains 14 residues. Trimming removed 2 bases from V and 3 bases from J, with 10 bases in between. CDR1 and CDR2 from the germline V gene are KGHSH and LQKENI. DNA for the CDR3: TGTGCCAGCTCACCAGTATCGGGGTACACTGAAGCTTTCTTT. This translates into CASSPVSGYTEAFF.

CDR3 DNA sequence: TGCAGTGCCGGAGGTTTCTATGGCTACACCTTC. This sequence encodes CSAGGFYGYTF. This chain links TRBV20-1 with TRBJ1-2; D call uncertain. Looked up from germline, CDR1 is DFQATT and CDR2 is SNEGSKA (reference sequence). V was trimmed by 6 bases and J by 4 bases, leaving 9 bases between them. The CDR3 length is 11 residues.

This clone came up once. This chain joins TRBV11-2 and TRBJ1-6; no reliable D call. Germline CDR1 reads SGHAT; CDR2 reads FQNNGV. Trimming pared 6 bases from V and 7 bases from J, leaving 16 bases between. The CDR3 has 15 residues. Here the CDR3 DNA reads TGTGCCAGCAGACCACTGGCGGGTTTGAATTCACCCCTCCACTTT. Protein product: CASRPLAGLNSPLHF.

The CDR3 DNA sequence: TGCGCCAGCAGCCAACAACTATCAGGGGCCAAAAACATTCAGTACTTC. Residues: CASSQQLSGAKNIQYF. The V and J genes are TRBV4-3 and TRBJ2-4, with D perhaps TRBD1 (5 bases). This CDR3 spans 16 amino acids. Germline CDR1 LGHNA, CDR2 YSLEER. V lost 2 bases and J lost 1, with 12 bases in between.

CDR3 sequence reads: CASSLQGAVYEQYF. CDR3 coding DNA: TGCGCCAGCAGCTTACAGGGGGCGGTCTACGAGCAGTACTTC. The chain carries TRBV5-1 and TRBJ2-7; 9 bases are shared with TRBD1. CDR1 and CDR2 from the germline V gene are SGHRS and YFSETQ. This CDR3 is 14 amino acids long. With V trimmed by 2 bases and J by 3 bases, 3 bases remained unmatched.

This sequence joins TRBV12-3 or TRBV12-4 and TRBJ1-2, with TRBD1 identical over 7 bases. The CDR3 length is 13 residues. V was clipped by 1 base and J by 8 bases; unmatched bases: 4. CDR3 bases: TGTGCCAGCAGTTTAGGGTGGGACAGCGGCTACACCTTC. Its translation: CASSLGWDSGYTF.

In nucleotides, the CDR3 is TGTGCCAGCAGTGATCATTTAGACAGGGAGAATGAGCAGTTCTTC. Translating it yields CASSDHLDRENEQFF. The rearrangement uses TRBV2 and TRBJ2-1; 7 bases are shared with TRBD1. The germline gives CDR1 SNHLY, CDR2 FYNNEI. V gave up 3 bases and J gave up 7 bases; unmatched junction bases: 9. CDR3 length equals 15 residues.

In this sample, this clone turned up once. The V call is TRBV3-1 (or the pseudogene TRBV3-2), the J call TRBJ2-7; tentative D call: TRBD2 (5 bases). This CDR3 contains 16 residues. V dropped 2 bases and J dropped 0 bases, with 14 bases sitting between them. Looked up from germline, CDR1 is LGHDT and CDR2 is YNNKEL (reference sequence). The CDR3 reads CASSQPRTASSYEQYF. Written as DNA, the CDR3 is TGTGCCAGCAGCCAACCCCGGACTGCAAGCTCCTACGAGCAGTACTTC.

V and J are TRBV30 and TRBJ2-5, with D perhaps matching TRBD1 (5 bases). The CDR3 length is 15 residues. Germline loops: CDR1 GTSNPN, CDR2 SVGIG (reference sequence). Trimming took off 0 bases at V and 5 bases at J, with 16 bases between the two ends. The CDR3 DNA is TGTGCCTGGAGTGTCGGCCCACTAAAGGGGGAGACCCAGTACTTC. Its translation is CAWSVGPLKGETQYF.

The rearrangement uses TRBV7-2 and TRBJ2-1; perhaps TRBD1 as D (5 bases). Trimming removed 2 bases at V and 10 bases at J, with 9 bases between. CDR3 size: 12 residues. Germline V lookup: CDR1 SGHTA, CDR2 FQGNSA. The CDR3 nucleotides are TGTGCCAGCAGCTTATCCCGGACAGAGCAGTTCTTC. It encodes CASSLSRTEQFF.

V and J are TRBV29-1 and TRBJ2-1; D is unresolved. The CDR3 consists of 14 residues. Germline V gene lookup returns CDR1 SQVTM and CDR2 ANQGSEA. V lost 4 bases to trimming and J lost 7 bases, with 17 bases between them. The CDR3, as DNA: TGCAGCGTTGGGGCGAATCGTAACCATAATGAGCAGTTCTTC. It is translated as CSVGANRNHNEQFF.

V usage is TRBV19 and J usage is TRBJ2-7, with D possibly TRBD2 on 5 matching bases. Germline CDR1 LNHDA, CDR2 SQIVND (reference sequence). V was shortened by 4 bases and J by 6 bases, with 7 bases between the two germline ends. This CDR3 comprises 11 residues. CDR3 loop: CASSTGGEQYF. The CDR3 coding sequence is TGTGCCAGTAGTACCGGAGGCGAGCAGTACTTC.

The genes are TRBV9 and TRBJ2-2; 7 nucleotides agree with TRBD2. V lost 5 bases, J lost 4 bases, and 8 bases stayed unmatched. The length of the CDR3 is 15 residues. Germline V gene lookup returns CDR1 SGDLS and CDR2 YYNGEE. This CDR3 reads CASRETSASTGELFF. Written as DNA, the CDR3 is TGTGCCAGCAGAGAAACTAGCGCGAGCACCGGGGAGCTGTTTTTT.

This clone came up once. The gene calls are TRBV5-4 and TRBJ2-7, with a possible D match to TRBD1 (5 bases). Germline loops: CDR1 SGHNT, CDR2 YYREEE (reference sequence). There are 16 residues in the CDR3. The V end was cut by 0 bases, the J end by 0 bases, with 13 bases between. CDR3 residues: CASSLEPGWISYEQYF. The CDR3 nucleotides read TGTGCCAGCAGCTTGGAACCAGGGTGGATCTCCTACGAGCAGTACTTC.

CDR3 protein: CASSVEDGTGGEVQYF. CDR3 bases: TGTGCCAGCAGCGTGGAGGATGGGACAGGGGGCGAGGTGCAGTACTTC. The V and J genes are TRBV9 and TRBJ2-7, with 12 positions matching TRBD1. The CDR3 totals 16 residues. Germline lookup yields CDR1 SGDLS and CDR2 YYNGEE. V was pared by 2 bases and J by 9 bases, with 12 bases of the junction left unmatched.